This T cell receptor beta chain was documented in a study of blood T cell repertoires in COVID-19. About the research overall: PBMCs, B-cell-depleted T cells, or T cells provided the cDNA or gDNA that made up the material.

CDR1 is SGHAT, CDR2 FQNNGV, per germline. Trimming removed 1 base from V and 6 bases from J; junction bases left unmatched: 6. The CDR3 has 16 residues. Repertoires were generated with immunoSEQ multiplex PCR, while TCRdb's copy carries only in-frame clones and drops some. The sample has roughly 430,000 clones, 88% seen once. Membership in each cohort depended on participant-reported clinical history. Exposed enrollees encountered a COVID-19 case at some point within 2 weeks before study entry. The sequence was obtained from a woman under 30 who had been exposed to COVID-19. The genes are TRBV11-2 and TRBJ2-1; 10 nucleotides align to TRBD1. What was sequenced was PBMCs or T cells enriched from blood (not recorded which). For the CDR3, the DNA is TGTGCCAGCAGCTTAGTGACAGGGGGCTTCGGCAATGAGCAGTTCTTC. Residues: CASSLVTGGFGNEQFF.